This T cell receptor (beta chain) was obtained from a study of T cells in Graves' hyperthyroidism and ophthalmopathy (dated by TCRdb to between 2018 and 2020). Regarding the complete study: TCR V-J signatures able to tell the groups apart were searched for in a discovery cohort of 90 to 100 patients, of whom more than 40 had Graves' ophthalmopathy and 55 to 65 had stable Graves' hyperthyroidism. According to the paper, TCR Vbeta CDR3 sequencing was carried out on about 140 peripheral blood samples, which came from 40 to 45 ophthalmopathy, around 75 hyperthyroidism and some 17 progressor patients. The 75 to 100 discovery patients were randomly split 7:3 into training and test sets. Prospective prediction of ophthalmopathy was tested in an independent validation cohort of under 20 hyperthyroidism patients and around 16 patients who later progressed to ophthalmopathy. Once sampling was done, hyperthyroidism patients were given methimazole at a starting dose of 30 mg daily, whereas ophthalmopathy patients were given high-dose intravenous methylprednisolone. The study also compared thyroid tissue and blood T-cell repertoires from five or six Graves' hyperthyroidism patients. Overall results and qualifications from the work: In validation, the model predicted progression to ophthalmopathy a median of roughly 6.2 months before onset, with roughly 70% sensitivity and around 76% specificity. Most expanded thyroid clonotypes (frequency above 0.001) were also detected in blood, suggesting blood repertoires may reflect thyroid immune responses. A 13 V-J signature model separated ophthalmopathy from stable hyperthyroidism, with roughly 88% sensitivity and just under 84% specificity in cross-validation and 80%/75% in testing. No statistical method was used to set the sample size in advance, and investigators knew the group allocation.

On this clonotype itself: This receptor's antigen is unknown. Base quality data are lacking; no much larger clone is found one base away.

TCR beta CDR3 regions were amplified from RNA transcripts. The first round of RT-PCR for the TCR CDR3 was performed with the HTBI primer set and the Qiagen OneStep RT-PCR kit. A second multiplex PCR round built the libraries, followed by size selection and purification. Sequencing of the libraries was done on an Illumina HiSeq2000 using paired-end 100 bp reads. Turning to the authors' computational methods: SOAPnuke was used to process the raw data, removing reads that contained adapters or uncalled bases, had a mean Phred below 15, or lacked an exact match to the constant primer or identifier. COPE v1.2.5 was used to merge high-quality paired reads, and clonotypes were defined as unique nucleotide sequences. MiTCR v1.1 was used to align clonotypes to the IMGT TRBV, TRBD and TRBJ reference segments. Analysis was restricted to V-J combinations with a frequency above 0.0001, which covered roughly 99% of repertoires. A TCS score was defined as the ratio between F50 (clonal expansion) and ExV (chaos), using BLOSUM62-based TCRdist between CDR3 peptides within each V-J. Welch's t-statistics and random forest reduced just over 500 V-J features to 10 to 15, which were used in a naive Bayes classifier (R e1071). Thyroid-blood repertoire similarity was quantified with the Morisita-Horn index. In TCRdb, the public reads were trimmed at Q25 with fastp and aligned with MiXCR, with productive beta chains retained. Under each unique CDR3 protein, matching rows form one entry showing the most common genes and DNA. These V and J calls derive from TCRdb rather than the authors' analysis. The sample records 75,000 to 100,000 distinct CDR3 sequences, approximately 39% of which are singletons. Roughly 10% of the sample is in the top ten clones.

Graves' hyperthyroidism was defined as stable when no progression to ophthalmopathy occurred over 18 months of follow-up. The hyperthyroidism patients were between 18 and 65 years old and newly diagnosed, with a disease duration of less than 2 months. The study excluded patients with uncontrolled infections, other autoimmune diseases, pregnancy or lactation. Diagnoses were established on the basis of clinical symptoms, serum thyroxine and TRAb, thyroid ultrasound, and orbital computed tomography. Total RNA was extracted with Trizol reagent, and quality was checked on an Agilent 2100 Bioanalyzer. Sequences were obtained from peripheral blood or thyroid tissue (not recorded which). This sequence originates from a woman in her 30s with Graves' hyperthyroidism.

The CDR3 protein: CASSSPRGECLPYEQYF. The DNA sequence follows: TGTGCCAGCAGTTCCCCTCGCGGCGAGTGCCTCCCCTACGAGCAGTACTTC. The sequence is built from TRBV28 and TRBJ2-7; the D gene identity is not certain. V is reduced by 4 bases and J by 2 bases, leaving a spacing of 21 bases between them. In the germline V gene, CDR1 corresponds to MDHEN and CDR2 to SYDVKM. The CDR3, from cysteine to phenylalanine, totals 17 residues. Only the CDR3 part of the read is kept: 51 bases, read in frame from the first base.